The source of this T cell receptor (beta chain) is a study of blood T cell repertoires in COVID-19. Across the study: The samples span acute and convalescent COVID-19 from the United States, Italy and Spain.

In germline, CDR1 is SGHVS, CDR2 FQNEAQ. The V end lost 2 bases, the J end lost 1 base, and 8 bases lay between the germline ends. The CDR3 length is 14 residues. Libraries were prepared by immunoSEQ multiplex PCR; TCRdb keeps only in-frame clonotypes and omits some of them. Of about 280,000 clones listed, around 86% are singletons. This clonotype was obtained from a man in his forties or fifties with acute or convalescent COVID-19. Sequencing was performed on peripheral blood. V usage is TRBV7-8 and J usage is TRBJ1-1; a weak D match, TRBD1 (5 bases). CDR3 sequence reads: CASSLSRANTEAFF. DNA for the CDR3: TGTGCCAGCAGCTTATCCAGGGCGAACACTGAAGCTTTCTTT. Using reference TRBV7-8 and TRBJ1-1 for the parts outside the CDR3, the full variable domain is GAGVSQSPRYKVAKRGQDVALRCDPISGHVSLFWYQQALGQGPEFLTYFQNEAQLDKSGLPSDRFFAERPEGSVSTLKIQRTQQEDSAVYLCASSLSRANTEAFFGQGTRLTVV.